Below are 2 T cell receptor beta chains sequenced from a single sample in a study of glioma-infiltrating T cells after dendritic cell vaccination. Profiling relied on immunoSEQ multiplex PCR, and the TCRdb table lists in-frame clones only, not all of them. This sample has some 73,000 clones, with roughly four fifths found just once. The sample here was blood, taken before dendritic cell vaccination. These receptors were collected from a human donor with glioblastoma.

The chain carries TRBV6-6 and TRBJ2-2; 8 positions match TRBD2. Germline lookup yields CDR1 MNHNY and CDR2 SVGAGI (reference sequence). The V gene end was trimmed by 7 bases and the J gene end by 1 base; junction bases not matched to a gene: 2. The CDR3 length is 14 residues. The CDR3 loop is CASTSGGNTGELFF. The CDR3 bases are TGTGCCAGCACCAGCGGGGGGAACACCGGGGAGCTGTTTTTT.

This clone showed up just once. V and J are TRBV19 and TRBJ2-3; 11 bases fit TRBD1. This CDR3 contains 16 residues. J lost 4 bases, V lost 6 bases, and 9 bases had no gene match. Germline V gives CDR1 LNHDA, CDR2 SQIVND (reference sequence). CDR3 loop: CASSRFPGQGADTQYF. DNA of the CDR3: TGTGCCAGTAGCAGATTTCCGGGACAGGGGGCAGATACGCAGTATTTT.